Shown below are 21 T cell receptor beta chains from a single sample sequenced in a study of cytomegalovirus exposure and HLA in healthy donors. In the PCR, 60 Vbeta and 13 Jbeta primers were used. Generated by immunoSEQ multiplex PCR, the TCRdb table keeps only in-frame clones and is missing some. The data contain some 180,000 clones, 77% of them singletons. The sample consisted of PBMCs. These receptors were collected from a man between 18 and 29 years old in good health and CMV-seronegative.

The chain has TRBV19 and TRBJ1-5, with D tentatively TRBD1 (6 bases). CDR3 size: 14 residues. Germline-derived CDR1 and CDR2 are LNHDA and SQIVND (reference sequence). V lost 3 bases and J lost 4, with 10 bases in between. Here the CDR3 reads CASSMGQGNQPQHF. Here the CDR3 DNA reads TGTGCCAGTAGTATGGGGCAGGGGAATCAGCCCCAGCATTTT.

The J gene is TRBJ1-1, the V gene TRBV7-2, with a tentative D call TRBD1 (5 bases). The V gene's germline CDR1 is SGHTA and CDR2 FQGNSA. The CDR3 extends over 14 amino acids. Trimming removed 1 base at V and 11 bases at J, with 17 bases between. CDR3 in DNA: TGTGCCAGCAGCTTAGAGTGGTGGCAGGGTGGGGCTTTCTTT. Its translation is CASSLEWWQGGAFF.

The V and J genes are TRBV5-4 and TRBJ1-6; D gene unclear. The CDR3 extends over 13 amino acids. CDR1 is SGHNT, CDR2 YYREEE, per germline (reference sequence). V gave up 0 bases and J gave up 9 bases, with 7 bases separating them. CDR3 DNA: TGTGCCAGCAGCTTGGATGGGAGTTCACCCCTCCACTTT. Its translation: CASSLDGSSPLHF.

DNA of the CDR3: TGTGCCAGCCTCTGGGGACAGGGTACTGGCTACACCTTC. As protein: CASLWGQGTGYTF. The rearrangement joins TRBV6-5 to TRBJ1-2, with TRBD1 matching 9 bases. V gave up 8 bases and J gave up 7 bases; unmatched junction bases: 8. In germline, CDR1 is MNHEY, CDR2 SVGAGI. CDR3 length: 13 amino acids.

This clone was detected only once. The rearrangement links TRBV4-1 to TRBJ2-7; TRBD2 is a possible D gene (6 bases). CDR1 and CDR2 from the germline V gene are MGHRA and YSYEKL. The V end lost 6 bases, the J end lost 6 bases, and 24 bases lay between the germline ends. There are 16 residues in the CDR3. The CDR3 DNA reads as TGCGCCAGCAGTCCACTGGGGCTAGCGAATATGGGCGAGCAGTACTTC. Protein: CASSPLGLANMGEQYF.

The chain couples TRBV14 to TRBJ1-2; TRBD1 matches at 7 bases. Unmatched junction bases numbered 8, after V lost 6 bases and J lost 4 bases. The CDR3 covers 14 residues. CDR1 is SGHDN and CDR2 is FVKESK in the germline V gene. The CDR3 sequence is CASSPGQSFYGYTF. Written as DNA, the CDR3 is TGTGCCAGCAGTCCGGGACAGTCCTTCTATGGCTACACCTTC.

The chain employs TRBV2 and TRBJ2-1, with 9 bases aligning to TRBD2. The V gene end was trimmed by 6 bases and the J gene end by 7 bases; junction bases not matched to a gene: 13. This CDR3 comprises 16 residues. Germline CDR1 reads SNHLY; CDR2 reads FYNNEI. CDR3 protein: CASRPGREGLWNEQFF. For the CDR3, the DNA is TGTGCCAGCAGACCCGGGCGGGAGGGCCTGTGGAATGAGCAGTTCTTC.

The rearrangement links TRBV30 to TRBJ2-4; 10 bases fit TRBD2. The CDR3 length is 17 residues. Germline lookup yields CDR1 GTSNPN and CDR2 SVGIG (reference sequence). With V trimmed by 3 bases and J by 10 bases, 18 bases remained unmatched. CDR3 region: CAWRGVWGPSGGGIQYF. DNA of the CDR3: TGTGCCTGGAGAGGGGTCTGGGGCCCTAGCGGGGGTGGGATTCAGTACTTC.

CDR3 amino acids: CASSPRQGGTNTEAFF. In DNA, the CDR3 is TGTGCCAGCTCACCCAGGCAGGGCGGAACGAACACTGAAGCTTTCTTT. The V call is TRBV18, the J call TRBJ1-1; weak D call: TRBD1 (5 bases). The ends were cut back, 3 bases at V and 1 base at J, with 15 bases in the middle. CDR3 size: 16 residues. From germline, CDR1 is KGHSH and CDR2 LQKENI.

Concerning this clone: Likely a read error: the CDR3 ends without its conserved phenylalanine or tryptophan. The DNA is left out, because the CDR3 cannot be placed on it with certainty; the CDR3 is given as TCRdb lists it. J is TRBJ2-7 and V is TRBV27; the DNA was not used to check the table's D call, TRBD1. Germline V gene sequence: CDR1 MNHEY, CDR2 SMNVEV (reference sequence). The CDR3 has 9 residues if both end residues are counted. CDR3 sequence reads: CASRTRGPA.

The J gene is TRBJ2-7, the V gene TRBV5-1; no clear D gene. The ends were cut back, 5 bases at V and 3 bases at J, with 9 bases in the middle. The CDR3 runs 12 residues. The germline V gene encodes CDR1 SGHRS and CDR2 YFSETQ. CDR3 bases: TGCGCCAGCAGGTCACAGCTCTACGAGCAGTACTTC. Amino acids: CASRSQLYEQYF.

This rearrangement joins TRBV14 to TRBJ1-2; D may be TRBD1 (5 bases). Germline CDR1 SGHDN, CDR2 FVKESK. V was clipped by 4 bases and J by 7 bases, with 19 bases between them. The CDR3 runs 15 residues. As DNA, the CDR3 is TGTGCCAGCAGCCTTAATTTCGCGGGGGTCGGTGGCTACACCTTC. Translation gives CASSLNFAGVGGYTF.

The chain combines TRBV6-6 with TRBJ1-2; 7 bases map to TRBD1. This CDR3 spans 15 amino acids. V lost 7 bases and J lost 1; bases outside the gene matches: 9. The germline V gene has CDR1 MNHNY and CDR2 SVGAGI (reference sequence). In DNA, the CDR3 is TGTGCCAGCACCTTCCCTGGACAGGTTAACTATGGCTACACCTTC. It translates to CASTFPGQVNYGYTF.

This clone was observed a handful of times. The chain couples TRBV29-1 to TRBJ1-2, with D maybe TRBD1 (5 bases). V was shortened by 4 bases and J by 2 bases, with 14 bases between the two germline ends. Germline assignment: CDR1 SQVTM and CDR2 ANQGSEA. The CDR3 has 14 residues. The CDR3 reads CSVVFAGPNYGYTF. The CDR3 DNA follows: TGCAGCGTTGTTTTCGCAGGGCCCAACTATGGCTACACCTTC.

The V gene is TRBV7-6, the J gene TRBJ2-2; 11 nucleotides align to TRBD2. The CDR3 is 16 amino acids. Trimming took 2 bases from V and 4 from J; bases not matched to a gene: 3. CDR1 and CDR2 (germline): SGHVS, FNYEAQ. Here the CDR3 reads CASSLIGTSGTGELFF. In DNA form, the CDR3 reads TGTGCCAGCAGCTTAATTGGGACTAGCGGCACCGGGGAGCTGTTTTTT.

The rearrangement uses TRBV6-5 and TRBJ2-5, with D unclear. The CDR3 is made up of 13 amino acids. Germline V gives CDR1 MNHEY, CDR2 SVGAGI. Trimming removed 4 bases from V and 5 bases from J, with 11 bases in between. The CDR3, as DNA: TGTGCCAGCAGTTCCAGAATCGGGGAGACCCAGTACTTC. Translated: CASSSRIGETQYF.

The gene calls are TRBV4-1 and TRBJ1-5; D may be TRBD1 (6 bases). The CDR3 consists of 13 residues. V lost 4 bases, J lost 6 bases, and 10 bases lay in between. Germline-derived CDR1 and CDR2 are MGHRA and YSYEKL. CDR3 protein: CASSLTGLQPQHF. The CDR3 nucleotides are TGCGCCAGCAGCCTTACAGGGCTTCAGCCCCAGCATTTT.

Only one count was recorded for this clone. The chain employs TRBV7-9 and TRBJ2-3, with 15 bases matching TRBD2. The CDR3 spans 18 residues. V shed 5 bases, J shed 2 bases, and the junction held 8 bases outside the gene matches. Germline CDR1 and CDR2: SEHNR and FQNEAQ (reference sequence). The CDR3 sequence: CASSREGTSGGFTDTQYF. CDR3 nucleotides: TGTGCCAGCAGCCGCGAAGGGACTAGCGGGGGGTTCACAGATACGCAGTATTTT.

This clone was counted between two and nine times. The chain carries TRBV4-3 and TRBJ1-1; possible D gene TRBD1, 6 bases. The V gene lost 7 bases and the J gene lost 6 bases, with 30 bases spanning the gap. The germline V gene encodes CDR1 LGHNA and CDR2 YSLEER. The CDR3 contains 18 residues. CDR3 DNA: TGCGCCAGCACCCCGAAGGGCCAGGAGATAGGGGGTGCCGCTGAAGCTTTCTTT. Protein: CASTPKGQEIGGAAEAFF.

The chain employs TRBV15 and TRBJ2-1; 7 bases fit TRBD2. The V and J ends lost 5 bases and 14 bases, in that order; junction bases with no gene match: 15. Germline V gene lookup returns CDR1 LNHNV and CDR2 YYDKDF (reference sequence). This CDR3 has 14 amino acids. The CDR3 sequence is CATSRGGPGVSEFF. DNA for the CDR3: TGTGCCACCAGCCGGGGAGGGCCCGGGGTATCGGAGTTCTTC.

This rearrangement joins TRBV6-6 to TRBJ2-4; weak D call: TRBD1 (6 bases). From germline, CDR1 is MNHNY and CDR2 SVGAGI (reference sequence). Trimming removed 5 bases from V and 8 bases from J, with 19 bases in between. This CDR3 region has 15 residues. In DNA, the CDR3 is TGTGCCAGCAGTAAGGGCCATGGGACACTAGACATTCAGTACTTC. Its protein product is CASSKGHGTLDIQYF.